This T cell receptor (beta chain) is drawn from a study of T cells in Graves' hyperthyroidism and ophthalmopathy. About this clonotype: Its antigen is undetermined.

Study outcomes and limitations: Most expanded thyroid clonotypes above 0.001 also appeared in blood.

Amplification of TCR beta CDR3 regions used RNA as the template. Primed by the HTBI set, a first-round RT-PCR was run on the TCR CDR3. TCRdb reanalysed the multiplex PCR reads using MiXCR and keeps one entry per CDR3 protein. The data show under 450,000 distinct CDR3 sequences, about 18% seen once. The germline gives CDR1 SNHLY, CDR2 FYNNEI. The CDR3 loop spans 11 amino acids. V lost 5 bases and J 12 bases, leaving 13 bases between the germline ends. This receptor was taken from a woman aged 25 to 39 with Graves' hyperthyroidism that later progressed to Graves' ophthalmopathy. The chain employs TRBV2 and TRBJ1-2; no reliable D call. The sample comprised blood. CDR3 sequence (DNA): TGTGCCAGCAGTAAGACCTCCCTTCACACCTTC. Protein: CASSKTSLHTF. Complete variable domain (other parts from reference TRBV2 and TRBJ1-2): EPEVTQTPSHQVTQMGQEVILRCVPISNHLYFYWYRQILGQKVEFLVSFYNNEISEKSEIFDDQFSVERPDGSNFTLKIRSTKLEDSAMYFCASSKTSLHTFGSGTRLTVV.